A single sample is the source of the 3 T cell receptor beta chains below, sequenced in a study of blood T cell repertoires in COVID-19 (dated by TCRdb to about 2020). Libraries were constructed by the immunoSEQ multiplex PCR assay. The immuneACCESS repertoire file appears here via TCRdb, limited to in-frame rearrangements. These files lack a portion of the clones; in checked studies, under half of the deficit traces to unresolved V genes, and the cause of the others is not known. The sample yields 200,000 to 250,000 clones; approximately 84% were counted once. Of the sample, roughly 8% is held by the ten largest clones. Sequencing was performed on peripheral blood. The source of these receptors is a woman in her forties or fifties with active or convalescent COVID-19.

This clone appeared once. CDR3 sequence (DNA): TGCGCCAGCAGCTTGGAGACCCGGAGTAGCGAGCAGTACTTC. Translating gives CASSLETRSSEQYF. This rearrangement joins TRBV5-1 to TRBJ2-7, with D hard to call. This CDR3 region has 14 residues. Trimming pared 0 bases from V and 6 bases from J, leaving 13 bases between. The germline V gene has CDR1 SGHRS and CDR2 YFSETQ.

The J gene is TRBJ1-6, the V gene TRBV9; possibly TRBD1 for D (6 bases). This CDR3 has 16 residues. Trimming pared 2 bases from V and 7 bases from J, leaving 16 bases between. Germline loops: CDR1 SGDLS, CDR2 YYNGEE. For the CDR3, the DNA is TGTGCCAGCAGCGTGTTGGCGGGGGCAGAGAATTCACCCCTCCACTTT. Translating gives CASSVLAGAENSPLHF.

The CDR3 DNA sequence: TGTGCCATCAGCGCCGGGACAGGAGGGTACGAGCAGTACTTC. It yields the protein CAISAGTGGYEQYF. This chain links TRBV10-3 with TRBJ2-7; TRBD1 agrees at 8 bases. CDR1 and CDR2 (germline): ENHRY, SYGVKD. Trimming took 6 bases from V and 4 from J; bases not matched to a gene: 8. The length of the CDR3 is 14 residues.